This TCR beta chain derives from a study of blood T cell repertoires in COVID-19 (dated by TCRdb to 2019 to 2021). A note on the overall study: Collaborator samples came from the United States, Italy and Spain and covered acute and convalescent phases of COVID-19. The material from the prospective study consisted of cDNA or gDNA derived from T cells, B-cell-depleted T cells, or PBMCs. Deeply sampled blood TCRbeta repertoires from subjects exposed to, actively infected with, or recovered from COVID-19 were included in the dataset. The repertoires were released in a freely available public database intended as a resource for research on the immune response to SARS-CoV-2. Samples came from the ongoing ImmuneRACE study (first 160 participants) plus 1,254 subjects from 6 global collaborators. Nearly every sample came with metadata listing a de-identified subject ID, COVID-19 status, age in years and sex. HLA class I and class II types, where available, came from metadata supplied by the sample provider rather than from assay-based typing. The research as a whole found: Clinical and demographic metadata were provided uncurated, with the amount varying by source and participant.

The immunoSEQ Assay, a bias-controlled multiplex PCR, was used to amplify TCRbeta CDR3 regions from genomic DNA. Under the source paper's analysis protocol: Nucleated cell counts per sample were estimated from amplification of reference gene primers within the assay. Sequence reads were collapsed and filtered to measure the absolute abundance of every unique TCRbeta CDR3 rearrangement. For each sample, productive Simpson clonality was calculated by taking the square root of Simpson's diversity index across productive rearrangements. TCRdb limited this immuneACCESS table to in-frame rearrangements with V and J called. A share of clones is missing; checked studies link under half to unresolved V genes, and the rest is unexplained. V and J calls plus clone size are reproduced from that table; the DNA served to infer D and trimming. Recorded for this sample are 50,000 or so clones; 79% of them occurred a single time. The ten largest clones add up to around a quarter of the sample.

The collaborating institutions used their own protocols to collect whole blood in K2EDTA tubes. Collaborator samples were shipped for TCRbeta analysis as frozen whole blood, isolated PBMCs, or DNA extracted from either sample type. This clone was recorded a few times. Its antigen remains unidentified. No clone much larger than this one lies a single base away; base qualities are absent. The TCR was taken from a man between 65 and 85 years old with acute or convalescent COVID-19. The specimen sequenced was peripheral blood.

The DNA sequence reads TGCGCCAGCAGCCAAGAATCTCGGGGAAACTACGAGCAGTACTTC. Its translation is CASSQESRGNYEQYF. The rearranged segments are TRBV4-1 and TRBJ2-7; D gene: possibly TRBD2, on 5 matching bases. V is clipped by 0 bases and J by 3 bases, and the sequence between their germline boundaries is 12 bases long. In the germline V gene, CDR1 corresponds to MGHRA and CDR2 to YSYEKL. The CDR3 contains 15 residues, cysteine and phenylalanine counted. The only DNA kept is the CDR3, 45 bases in frame from the first base.